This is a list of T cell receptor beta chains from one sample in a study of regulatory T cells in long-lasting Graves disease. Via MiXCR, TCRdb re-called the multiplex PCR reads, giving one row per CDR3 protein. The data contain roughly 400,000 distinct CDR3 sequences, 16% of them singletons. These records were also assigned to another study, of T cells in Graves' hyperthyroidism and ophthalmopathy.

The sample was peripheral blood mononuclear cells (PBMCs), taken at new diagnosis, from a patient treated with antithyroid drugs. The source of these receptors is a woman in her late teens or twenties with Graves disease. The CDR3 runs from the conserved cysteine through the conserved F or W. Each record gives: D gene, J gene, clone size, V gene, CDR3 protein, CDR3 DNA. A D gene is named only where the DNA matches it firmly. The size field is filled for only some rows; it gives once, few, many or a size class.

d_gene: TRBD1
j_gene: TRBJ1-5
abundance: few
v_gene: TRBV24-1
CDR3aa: CATSDRDRGQPQHF
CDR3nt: TGTGCCACCAGTGACAGGGACAGGGGTCAGCCCCAGCATTTT

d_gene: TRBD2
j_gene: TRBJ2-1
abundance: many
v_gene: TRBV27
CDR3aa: CASSHSSGRTYNEQFF
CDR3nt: TGTGCCAGCAGTCACTCTAGCGGGCGGACCTACAATGAGCAGTTCTTC

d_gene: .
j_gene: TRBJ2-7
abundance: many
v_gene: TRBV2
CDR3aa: CASSEEVRTYEQYF
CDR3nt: TGTGCCAGCAGTGAAGAGGTACGGACCTACGAGCAGTACTTC

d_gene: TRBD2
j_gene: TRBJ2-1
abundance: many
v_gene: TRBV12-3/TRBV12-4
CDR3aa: CASSPKIAGLYNEQFF
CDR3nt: TGTGCCAGCAGCCCCAAGATAGCGGGCTTATACAATGAGCAGTTCTTC

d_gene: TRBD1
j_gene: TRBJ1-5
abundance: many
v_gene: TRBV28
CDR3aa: CASIGTEAQNSNQPQHF
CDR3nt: TGTGCCAGCATCGGGACAGAAGCCCAAAATAGCAATCAGCCCCAGCATTTT

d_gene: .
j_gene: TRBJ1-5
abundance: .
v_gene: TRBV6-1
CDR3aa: CASSRGSLNQPQHF
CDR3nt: TGTGCCAGCAGCCGCGGCAGTCTCAATCAGCCCCAGCATTTT

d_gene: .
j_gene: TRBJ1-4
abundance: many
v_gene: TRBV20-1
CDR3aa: CSARGQYEKLFF
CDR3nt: TGCAGTGCTAGGGGACAATACGAAAAACTGTTTTTT

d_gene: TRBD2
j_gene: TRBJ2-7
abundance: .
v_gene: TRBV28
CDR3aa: CATLPSTSGNYEQYF
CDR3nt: TGTGCCACCCTCCCTTCGACTAGCGGGAACTACGAGCAGTACTTC

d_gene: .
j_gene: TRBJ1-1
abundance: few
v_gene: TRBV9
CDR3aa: CASSVGWNTEAFF
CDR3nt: TGTGCCAGCAGCGTGGGCTGGAACACTGAAGCTTTCTTT

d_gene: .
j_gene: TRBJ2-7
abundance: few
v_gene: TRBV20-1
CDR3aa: CSANPSWGPLYEQYF
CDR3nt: TGCAGTGCTAACCCCTCGTGGGGCCCCCTCTACGAGCAGTACTTC

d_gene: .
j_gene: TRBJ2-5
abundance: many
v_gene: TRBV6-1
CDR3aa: CASSLGSRQETQYF
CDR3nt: TGTGCCAGCAGCCTCGGGAGCCGCCAAGAGACCCAGTACTTC

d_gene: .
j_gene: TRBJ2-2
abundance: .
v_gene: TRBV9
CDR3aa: CASSLARGSNTGELFF
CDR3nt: TGTGCCAGCAGCCTGGCGCGCGGCTCGAACACCGGGGAGCTGTTTTTT

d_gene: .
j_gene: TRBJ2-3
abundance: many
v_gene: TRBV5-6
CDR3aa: CASSLGEDTQYF
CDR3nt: TGTGCCAGCAGCTTGGGTGAGGATACGCAGTATTTT

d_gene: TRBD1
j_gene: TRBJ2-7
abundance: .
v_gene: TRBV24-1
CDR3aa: CATSDRKTGTGEQYF
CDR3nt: TGTGCCACCAGTGACAGAAAGACAGGGACCGGCGAGCAGTACTTC

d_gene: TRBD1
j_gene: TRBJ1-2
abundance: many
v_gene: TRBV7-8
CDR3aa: CASSPEGRGRGGYTF
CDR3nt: TGTGCCAGCAGCCCAGAGGGCAGGGGGAGGGGAGGCTACACCTTC

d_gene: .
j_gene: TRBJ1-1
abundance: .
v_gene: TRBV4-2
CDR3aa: CASSQGRNLNTEAFF
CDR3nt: TGTGCCAGCAGCCAAGGCAGAAACCTGAACACTGAAGCTTTCTTT

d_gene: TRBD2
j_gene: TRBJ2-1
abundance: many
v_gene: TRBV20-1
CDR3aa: CSARDLFVSSGINEQFF
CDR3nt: TGCAGTGCTAGAGATCTTTTTGTTTCTAGCGGGATCAATGAGCAGTTCTTC

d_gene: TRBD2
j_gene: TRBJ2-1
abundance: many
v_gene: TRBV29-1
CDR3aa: CSVDPTSGNYNEQFF
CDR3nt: TGCAGCGTTGACCCGACTAGCGGGAACTACAATGAGCAGTTCTTC

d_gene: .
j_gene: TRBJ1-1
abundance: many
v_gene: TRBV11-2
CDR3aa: CASSLRQQIEAFF
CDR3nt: TGTGCCAGCAGTCTAAGACAGCAGATTGAAGCTTTCTTT